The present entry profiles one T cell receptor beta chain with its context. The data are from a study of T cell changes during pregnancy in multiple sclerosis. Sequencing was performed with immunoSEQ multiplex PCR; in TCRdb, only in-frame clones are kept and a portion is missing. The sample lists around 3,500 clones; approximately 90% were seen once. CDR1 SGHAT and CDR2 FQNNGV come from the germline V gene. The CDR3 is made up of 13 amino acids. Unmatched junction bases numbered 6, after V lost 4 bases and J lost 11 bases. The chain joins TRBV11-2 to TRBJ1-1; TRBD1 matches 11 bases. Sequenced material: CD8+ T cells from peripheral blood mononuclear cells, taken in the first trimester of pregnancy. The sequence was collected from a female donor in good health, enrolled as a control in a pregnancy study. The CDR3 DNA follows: TGTGCCAGCAGCTATGGGACAGGGGGTGAGGCTTTCTTT. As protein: CASSYGTGGEAFF.